The following is a T cell receptor beta chain sequence with its context. Many counts were recorded for this clonotype. The target of this receptor is not known. No qualities accompany the bases; no much larger clone lies one base away. To prepare the library, 5' RACE was applied. TCRdb shows the sequencer as Illumina HiSeq 2000. A universal primer binding site was introduced by template switching, and a unique molecular identifier was present in the final cDNA, enabling accurate counting of TCR cDNA molecules. First-strand cDNA for TCR alpha and beta chains was synthesized from specific primers in the conserved constant-segment region. Each cDNA library was double barcoded, with a SMART-Mk sample barcode plus Illumina barcodes, to control for contamination. TruSeq adapter sequences and Illumina sample barcodes were added in two successive PCR steps. Sequencing of the TCR alpha and beta cDNA libraries was done on the Illumina HiSeq platform using custom primers. The original methods were these. Raw reads were processed with MiGEC to extract unique molecular identifiers, and MiXCR was used to determine CDR3 positions. Recombination models were inferred per individual with the repgenHMM and IGoR tools using an EM algorithm. The tcR package in R was used for shared clonotype analysis, with sharing normalized by the product of cloneset sizes. To study raw recombination without the effects of thymic and clonal selection, out-of-frame nonproductive sequences were analyzed. TCRdb itself trimmed the public reads at Q25 with fastp, ran MiXCR and retained productive beta chains. One record per CDR3 amino acid sequence lists the most common genes and DNA. TCRdb's processing, not the authors', yielded these V and J calls. The sample yields around 650,000 distinct CDR3 sequences; roughly 6.6% were counted once. About 1.6% of the sample is held by the ten biggest clonotypes.

All donors were healthy Caucasians. Three pairs of female monozygotic twins, all aged roughly 18 to 29 years, made up the twin cohort. RNA for TCR libraries was isolated from peripheral blood mononuclear cells. These data belong to a study of identical twins (dated by TCRdb to between 2015 and 2016). Describing the broader study: To test whether fetal clonotypes persist, the study used deep sequencing on TCR alpha and beta repertoires from monozygotic twins, unrelated adults of various ages, and cord blood. Replicate twin experiments were performed at different times using different library preparation protocols to rule out contamination. Results the study describes overall, beyond this receptor: Out-of-frame TCR alpha sequences shared between twins showed an excess of low generation-probability sequences compared with coincidental sharing between unrelated individuals. Abundant cord blood beta clonotypes had fewer insertions, young adult naive repertoires showed a similar but weaker trend, and memory repertoires showed no such trend. Because the same donors could not be followed over many years, conclusions were based on cross-sectional statistical analysis. In monozygotic twins, recombination models systematically underestimated out-of-frame TCR alpha sharing, but the models matched the sharing seen between unrelated individuals. Zero-insertion analyses could be partly confounded by invariant T cells such as MAIT and iNKT, although diverse VJ usage argued against such confounding for most clonotypes. In beta out-of-frame sequences, excess twin sharing was weaker, because having fewer shared sequences lowered the signal-to-noise ratio.

The CDR3 starts with the cysteine, ends with the phenylalanine, and has 14 residues. Only CDR3 DNA remains: 42 bases, in frame from the first base. V loses 2 bases of germline sequence and J loses 9 bases, and the interval between the two ends is 13 bases. Sequences KGHDR (CDR1) and SFDVKD (CDR2) are obtained from the germline V gene. This same sample was also taken into another study, of yellow fever vaccine responses in identical twins. As the second publication notes: The authors reported that the T cell response to vaccination in identical twins appeared partly convergent and partly personalized. Focusing on identical twins, the study followed the T cell clones that responded to the vaccine, and did so with precision.

Rearrangement joined TRBV24-1 to TRBJ2-1; there is no confident call for the D gene. The clonotype comes from a woman between 18 and 29 years old in good health. Sequenced: PBMCs. CDR3 region: CATSDSGPVGEQFF. The nucleotide sequence reads TGTGCCACCAGTGATTCGGGCCCGGTGGGTGAGCAGTTCTTC.